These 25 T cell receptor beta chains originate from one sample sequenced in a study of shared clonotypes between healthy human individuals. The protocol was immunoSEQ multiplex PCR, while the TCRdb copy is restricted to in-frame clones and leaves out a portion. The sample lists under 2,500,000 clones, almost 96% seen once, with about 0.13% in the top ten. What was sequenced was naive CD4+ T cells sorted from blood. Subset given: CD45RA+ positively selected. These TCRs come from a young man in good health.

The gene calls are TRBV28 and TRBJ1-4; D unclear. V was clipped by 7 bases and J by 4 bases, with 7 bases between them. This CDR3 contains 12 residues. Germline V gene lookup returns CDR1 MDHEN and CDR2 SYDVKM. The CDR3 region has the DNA TGTGCCAGCAACAGCTATAATGAAAAACTGTTTTTT. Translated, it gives CASNSYNEKLFF. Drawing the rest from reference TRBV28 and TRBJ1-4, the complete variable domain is DVKVTQSSRYLVKRTGEKVFLECVQDMDHENMFWYRQDPGLGLRLIYFSYDVKMKEKGDIPEGYSVSREKKERFSLILESASTNQTSMYLCASNSYNEKLFFGSGTQLSVL.

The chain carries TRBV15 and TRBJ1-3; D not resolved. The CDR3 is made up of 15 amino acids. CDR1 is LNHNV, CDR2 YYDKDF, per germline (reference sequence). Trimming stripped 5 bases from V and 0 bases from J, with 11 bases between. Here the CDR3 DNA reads TGTGCCACCAGCTTGGACGGCGTCTCTGGAAACACCATATATTTT. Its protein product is CATSLDGVSGNTIYF. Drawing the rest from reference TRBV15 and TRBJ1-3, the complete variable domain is DAMVIQNPRYQVTQFGKPVTLSCSQTLNHNVMYWYQQKSSQAPKLLFHYYDKDFNNEADTPDNFQSRRPNTSFCFLDIRSPGLGDTAMYLCATSLDGVSGNTIYFGEGSWLTVV.

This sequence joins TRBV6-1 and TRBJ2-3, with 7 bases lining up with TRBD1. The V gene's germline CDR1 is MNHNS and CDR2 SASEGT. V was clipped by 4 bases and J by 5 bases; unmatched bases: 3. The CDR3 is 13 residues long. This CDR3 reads CASSGQGLDTQYF. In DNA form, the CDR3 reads TGTGCCAGCAGTGGACAGGGTTTAGATACGCAGTATTTT.

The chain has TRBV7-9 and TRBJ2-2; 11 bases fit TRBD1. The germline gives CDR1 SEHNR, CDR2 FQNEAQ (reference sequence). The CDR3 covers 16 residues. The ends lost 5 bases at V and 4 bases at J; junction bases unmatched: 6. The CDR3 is CASSPGTGGLTGELFF. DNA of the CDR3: TGTGCCAGCAGCCCAGGGACAGGGGGTCTCACCGGGGAGCTGTTTTTT.

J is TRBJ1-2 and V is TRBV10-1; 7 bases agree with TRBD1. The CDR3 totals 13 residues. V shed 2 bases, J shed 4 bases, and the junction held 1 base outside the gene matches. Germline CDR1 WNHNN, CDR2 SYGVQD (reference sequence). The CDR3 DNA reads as TGCGCCAGCAGTGAGGACAGGGTCTATGGCTACACCTTC. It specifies CASSEDRVYGYTF.

Written as DNA, the CDR3 is TGCGCCAGCAGCCACCCCCGGGACAGGATTTACGAGCAGTACTTC. Protein sequence: CASSHPRDRIYEQYF. The V and J genes are TRBV4-1 and TRBJ2-7; 8 nucleotides match TRBD1. This CDR3 comprises 15 residues. CDR1 and CDR2 from the germline V gene are MGHRA and YSYEKL. V dropped 3 bases and J dropped 4; count of bases not matched to a gene: 8.

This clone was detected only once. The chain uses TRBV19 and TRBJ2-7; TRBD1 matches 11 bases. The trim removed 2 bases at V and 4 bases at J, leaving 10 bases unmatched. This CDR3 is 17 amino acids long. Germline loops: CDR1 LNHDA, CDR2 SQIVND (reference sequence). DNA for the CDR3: TGTGCCAGTAGTATAAAAGTACGGACAGGGGGCGAATACGAGCAGTACTTC. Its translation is CASSIKVRTGGEYEQYF.

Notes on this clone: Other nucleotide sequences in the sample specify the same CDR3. The chain's CDR3 is CASSDRGDYGYTF. The CDR3 DNA sequence: TGTGCCAGCAGTGACAGGGGGGACTATGGCTACACCTTC. J is TRBJ1-2 and V is TRBV6-1; 7 positions match TRBD1. The V segment lost 3 bases and the J segment 3 bases; nucleotides outside the gene matches: 1. This CDR3 is built from 13 residues. Germline loops: CDR1 MNHNS, CDR2 SASEGT.

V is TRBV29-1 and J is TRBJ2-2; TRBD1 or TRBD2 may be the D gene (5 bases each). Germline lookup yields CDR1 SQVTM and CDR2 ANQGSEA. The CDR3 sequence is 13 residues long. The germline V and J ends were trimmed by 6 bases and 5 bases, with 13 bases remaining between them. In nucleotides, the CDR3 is TGCAGCGTCGCCCAATGGGGGACCGGGGAGCTGTTTTTT. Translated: CSVAQWGTGELFF.

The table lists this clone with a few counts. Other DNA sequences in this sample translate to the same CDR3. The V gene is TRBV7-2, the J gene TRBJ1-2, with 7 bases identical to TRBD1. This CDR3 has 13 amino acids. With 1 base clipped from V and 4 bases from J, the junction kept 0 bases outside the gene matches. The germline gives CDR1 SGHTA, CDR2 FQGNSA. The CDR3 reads CASSLGQGYGYTF. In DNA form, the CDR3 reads TGTGCCAGCAGCTTAGGACAGGGCTATGGCTACACCTTC.

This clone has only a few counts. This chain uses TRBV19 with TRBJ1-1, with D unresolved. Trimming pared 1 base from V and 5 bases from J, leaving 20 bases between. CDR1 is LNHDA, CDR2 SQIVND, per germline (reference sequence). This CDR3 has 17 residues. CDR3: CASSIVHSRVLPTEAFF. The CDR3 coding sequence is TGTGCCAGTAGTATAGTCCACAGTCGGGTATTGCCGACTGAAGCTTTCTTT.

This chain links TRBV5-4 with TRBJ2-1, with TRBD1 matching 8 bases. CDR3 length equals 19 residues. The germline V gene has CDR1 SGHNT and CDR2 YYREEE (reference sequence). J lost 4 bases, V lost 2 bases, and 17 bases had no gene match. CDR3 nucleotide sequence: TGTGCCAGCAGCTTAAATATCGGACAGGGTCGGTTTGGGTACAATGAGCAGTTCTTC. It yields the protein CASSLNIGQGRFGYNEQFF. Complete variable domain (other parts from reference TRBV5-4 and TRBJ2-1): ETGVTQSPTHLIKTRGQQVTLRCSSQSGHNTVSWYQQALGQGPQFIFQYYREEENGRGNFPPRFSGLQFPNYSSELNVNALELDDSALYLCASSLNIGQGRFGYNEQFFGPGTRLTVL.

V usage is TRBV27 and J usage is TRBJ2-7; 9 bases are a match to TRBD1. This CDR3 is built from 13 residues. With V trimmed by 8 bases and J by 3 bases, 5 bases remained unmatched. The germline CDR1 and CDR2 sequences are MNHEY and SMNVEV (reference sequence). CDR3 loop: CASWTGARYEQYF. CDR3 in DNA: TGTGCCAGCTGGACAGGGGCCCGCTACGAGCAGTACTTC.

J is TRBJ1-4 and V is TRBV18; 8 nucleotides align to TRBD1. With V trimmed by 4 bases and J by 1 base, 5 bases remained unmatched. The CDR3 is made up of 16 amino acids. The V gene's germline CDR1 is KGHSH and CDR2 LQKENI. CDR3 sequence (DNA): TGTGCCAGCTCACAGGACAGGGCTGGAACTAATGAAAAACTGTTTTTT. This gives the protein CASSQDRAGTNEKLFF.

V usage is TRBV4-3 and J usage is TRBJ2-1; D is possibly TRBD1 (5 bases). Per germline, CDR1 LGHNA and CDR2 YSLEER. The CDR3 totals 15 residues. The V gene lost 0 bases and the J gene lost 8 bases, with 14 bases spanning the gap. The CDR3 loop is CASSQDLLEGDEQFF. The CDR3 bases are TGCGCCAGCAGCCAAGATTTGTTAGAAGGGGATGAGCAGTTCTTC.

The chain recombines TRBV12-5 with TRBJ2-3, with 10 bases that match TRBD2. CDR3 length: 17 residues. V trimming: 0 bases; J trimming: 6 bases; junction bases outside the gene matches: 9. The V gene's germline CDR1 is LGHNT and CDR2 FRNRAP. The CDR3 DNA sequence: TGTGCTAGTGGTTTGGTATATCTAGCGGGAGTAGGTGATACGCAGTATTTT. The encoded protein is CASGLVYLAGVGDTQYF.

The CDR3 reads CSAWAGEQFF. CDR3 DNA: TGCAGTGCTTGGGCTGGAGAGCAGTTCTTC. The chain has TRBV20-1 and TRBJ2-1; D is ambiguous. The germline CDR1 and CDR2 sequences are DFQATT and SNEGSKA (reference sequence). The V end lost 5 bases, the J end lost 10 bases, and 9 bases lay between the germline ends. This CDR3 is built from 10 residues.

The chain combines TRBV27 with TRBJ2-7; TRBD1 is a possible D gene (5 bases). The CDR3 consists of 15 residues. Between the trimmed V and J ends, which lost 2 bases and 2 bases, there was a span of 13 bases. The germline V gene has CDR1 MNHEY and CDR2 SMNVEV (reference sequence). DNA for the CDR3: TGTGCCAGCAGTTTAGCAGGGAATTCCGCCTACGAGCAGTACTTC. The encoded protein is CASSLAGNSAYEQYF.

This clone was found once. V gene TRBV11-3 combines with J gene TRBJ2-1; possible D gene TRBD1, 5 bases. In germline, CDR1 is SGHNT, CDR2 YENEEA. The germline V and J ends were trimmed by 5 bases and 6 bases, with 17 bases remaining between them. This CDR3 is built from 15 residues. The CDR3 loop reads CASSDLVQGPNEQFF. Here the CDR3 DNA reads TGTGCCAGCAGCGACCTCGTTCAGGGCCCCAATGAGCAGTTCTTC.

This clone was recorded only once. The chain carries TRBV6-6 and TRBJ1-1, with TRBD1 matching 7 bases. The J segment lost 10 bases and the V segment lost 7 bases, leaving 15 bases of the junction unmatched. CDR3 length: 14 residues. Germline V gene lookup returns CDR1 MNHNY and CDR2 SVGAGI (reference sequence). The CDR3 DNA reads TGTGCCAGCACTATTCAGGGGGAATCGCCGGGAGCTTTCTTT. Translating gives CASTIQGESPGAFF.

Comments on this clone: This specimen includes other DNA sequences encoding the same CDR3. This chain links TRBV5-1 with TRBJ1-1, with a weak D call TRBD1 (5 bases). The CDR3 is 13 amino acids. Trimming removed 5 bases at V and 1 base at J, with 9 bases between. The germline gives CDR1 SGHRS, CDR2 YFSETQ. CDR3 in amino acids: CASSFGQNTEAFF. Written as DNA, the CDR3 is TGCGCCAGCAGTTTTGGACAGAACACTGAAGCTTTCTTT.

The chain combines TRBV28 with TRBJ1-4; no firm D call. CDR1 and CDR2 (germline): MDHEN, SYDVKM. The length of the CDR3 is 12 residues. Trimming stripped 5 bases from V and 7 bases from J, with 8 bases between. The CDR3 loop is CASSLNGEKLFF. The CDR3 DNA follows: TGTGCCAGCAGTCTTAACGGTGAAAAACTGTTTTTT.

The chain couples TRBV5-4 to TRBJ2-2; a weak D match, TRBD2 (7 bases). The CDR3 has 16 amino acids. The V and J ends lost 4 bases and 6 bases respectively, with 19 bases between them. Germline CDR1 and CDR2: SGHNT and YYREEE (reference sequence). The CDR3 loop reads CASSGGGSKGPGELFF. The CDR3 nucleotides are TGTGCCAGCAGCGGCGGGGGCAGTAAGGGTCCCGGGGAGCTGTTTTTT. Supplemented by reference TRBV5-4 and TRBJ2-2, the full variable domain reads ETGVTQSPTHLIKTRGQQVTLRCSSQSGHNTVSWYQQALGQGPQFIFQYYREEENGRGNFPPRFSGLQFPNYSSELNVNALELDDSALYLCASSGGGSKGPGELFFGEGSRLTVL.

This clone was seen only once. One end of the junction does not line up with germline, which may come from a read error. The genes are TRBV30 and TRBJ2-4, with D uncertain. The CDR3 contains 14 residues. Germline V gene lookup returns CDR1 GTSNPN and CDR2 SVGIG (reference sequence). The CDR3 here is CAWDKGPEFVVLNF. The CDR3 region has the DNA TGTGCCTGGGACAAAGGGCCCGAATTTGTTGTTTTGAACTTC. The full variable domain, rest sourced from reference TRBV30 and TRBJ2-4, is SQTIHQWPATLVQPVGSPLSLECTVEGTSNPNLYWYRQAAGRGLQLLFYSVGIGQISSEVPQNLSASRPQDRQFILSSKKLLLSDSGFYLCAWDKGPEFVVLNFGAGTRLSVL.

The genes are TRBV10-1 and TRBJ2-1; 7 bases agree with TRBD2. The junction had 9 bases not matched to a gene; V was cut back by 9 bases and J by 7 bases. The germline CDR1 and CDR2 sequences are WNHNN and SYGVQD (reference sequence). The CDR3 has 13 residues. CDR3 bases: TGCGCCAGTAATAGCGGGCTTGGGAATGAGCAGTTCTTC. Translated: CASNSGLGNEQFF.